This T cell receptor beta chain was sequenced in a study of OX40 agonist ivuxolimab in advanced cancers. In the study overall: Allowance was made for prior anti-PD-1, anti-PD-L1 or anti-CTLA-4 therapy, and roughly 39% had some.

About this clone: Its specificity is unknown.

Findings and limits, study-wide: CD4+ and CD8+ blood T cells expanded clonally by week 6 at 0.1 to 3.0 mg/kg. Averaging showed that CD8+ T cells had more expanded clones than CD4+ did.

Libraries were prepared by immunoSEQ multiplex PCR; TCRdb keeps only in-frame clonotypes and omits some of them. The table has roughly 120,000 clones, 85% to 90% seen once; the top ten hold 0.55%. The germline V gene has CDR1 KGHSH and CDR2 LQKENI. The trim removed 1 base at V and 7 bases at J, leaving 5 bases unmatched. The CDR3 loop spans 15 amino acids. The V call is TRBV18, the J call TRBJ1-2; 11 positions match TRBD1. The specimen comprised CD4+ or CD8+ T cells sorted from blood, sampled in a trial of the OX40 agonist ivuxolimab. This TCR was sampled from an adult with an advanced solid tumor such as melanoma, head and neck, liver or kidney cancer. Here the CDR3 DNA reads TGTGCCAGCTCACCACGATTCGGGACAGGGGGTGGCTACACCTTC. Translating gives CASSPRFGTGGGYTF.